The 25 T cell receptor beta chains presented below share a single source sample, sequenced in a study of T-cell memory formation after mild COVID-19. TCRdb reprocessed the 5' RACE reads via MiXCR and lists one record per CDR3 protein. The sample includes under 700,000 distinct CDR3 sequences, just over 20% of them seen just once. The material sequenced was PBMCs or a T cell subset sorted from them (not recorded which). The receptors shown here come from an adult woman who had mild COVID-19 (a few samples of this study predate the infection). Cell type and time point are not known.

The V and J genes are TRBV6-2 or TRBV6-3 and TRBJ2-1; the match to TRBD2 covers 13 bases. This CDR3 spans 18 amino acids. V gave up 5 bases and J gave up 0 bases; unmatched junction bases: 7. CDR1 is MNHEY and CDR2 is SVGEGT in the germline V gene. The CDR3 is CASSTGLAGLSSYNEQFF. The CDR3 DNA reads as TGTGCCAGCAGTACGGGACTAGCGGGGTTGAGCTCCTACAATGAGCAGTTCTTC.

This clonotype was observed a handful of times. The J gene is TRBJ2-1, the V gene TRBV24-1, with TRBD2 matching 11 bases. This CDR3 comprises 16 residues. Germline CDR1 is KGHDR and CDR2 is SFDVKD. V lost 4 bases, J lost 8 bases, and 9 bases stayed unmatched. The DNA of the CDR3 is TGTGCCACCAGTGACCATAGCGGGAGGGCCGGCTATGAGCAGTTCTTC. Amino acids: CATSDHSGRAGYEQFF.

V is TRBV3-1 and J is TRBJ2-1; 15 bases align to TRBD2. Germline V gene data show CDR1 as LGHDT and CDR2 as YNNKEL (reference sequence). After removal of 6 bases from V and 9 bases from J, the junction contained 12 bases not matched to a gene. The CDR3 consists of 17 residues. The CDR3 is CASSPILGLAGGSEQFF. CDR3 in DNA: TGTGCCAGCAGTCCTATTCTAGGACTAGCGGGGGGGAGTGAGCAGTTCTTC.

CDR3 protein: CASSSSTGGEQYF. CDR3 nucleotide sequence: TGTGCCAGTAGTTCTTCTACAGGAGGCGAGCAGTACTTC. The chain recombines TRBV19 with TRBJ2-7, with D tentatively TRBD1 or TRBD2 (5 bases each). CDR1 and CDR2 (germline): LNHDA, SQIVND (reference sequence). Trimming stripped 5 bases from V and 6 bases from J, with 14 bases between. This CDR3 spans 13 amino acids.

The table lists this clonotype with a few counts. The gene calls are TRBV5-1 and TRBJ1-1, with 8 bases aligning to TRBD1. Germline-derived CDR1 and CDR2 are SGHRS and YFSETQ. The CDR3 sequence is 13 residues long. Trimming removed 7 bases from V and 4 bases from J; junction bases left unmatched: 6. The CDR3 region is CASDRGAGTEAFF. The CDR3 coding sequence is TGCGCCAGCGACAGGGGAGCAGGCACTGAAGCTTTCTTT.

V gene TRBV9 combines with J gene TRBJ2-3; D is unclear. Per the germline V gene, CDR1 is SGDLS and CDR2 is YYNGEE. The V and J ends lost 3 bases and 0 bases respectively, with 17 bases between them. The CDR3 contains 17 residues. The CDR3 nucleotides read TGTGCCAGCAGCGCAACACGAGGACCACCAAGCACAGATACGCAGTATTTT. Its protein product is CASSATRGPPSTDTQYF.

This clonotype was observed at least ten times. The CDR3 loop is CASSSVGGGTYNEQFF. As DNA, the CDR3 is TGTGCCAGCAGCTCGGTAGGGGGAGGCACCTACAATGAGCAGTTCTTC. The genes are TRBV7-6 and TRBJ2-1, with D perhaps given as TRBD1 or TRBD2 (6 bases each). The CDR3 is 16 residues long. V was trimmed by 4 bases and J by 2 bases, leaving 15 bases between them. CDR1 and CDR2 (germline): SGHVS, FNYEAQ.

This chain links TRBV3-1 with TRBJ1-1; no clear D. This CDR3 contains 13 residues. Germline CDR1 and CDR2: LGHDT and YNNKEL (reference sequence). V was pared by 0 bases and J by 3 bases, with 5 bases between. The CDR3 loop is CASSQDYHTEAFF. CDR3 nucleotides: TGTGCCAGCAGCCAAGATTACCACACTGAAGCTTTCTTT.

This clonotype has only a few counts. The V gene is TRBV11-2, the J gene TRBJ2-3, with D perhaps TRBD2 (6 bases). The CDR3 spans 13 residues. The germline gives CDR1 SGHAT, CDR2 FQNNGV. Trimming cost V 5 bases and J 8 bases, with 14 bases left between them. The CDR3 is CASSPNPAGTQYF. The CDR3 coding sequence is TGTGCCAGCAGCCCGAATCCAGCGGGTACGCAGTATTTT.

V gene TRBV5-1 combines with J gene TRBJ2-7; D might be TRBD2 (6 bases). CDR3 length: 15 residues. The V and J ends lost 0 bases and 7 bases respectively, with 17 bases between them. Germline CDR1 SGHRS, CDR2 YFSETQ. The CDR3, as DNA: TGCGCCAGCAGCTTGGGGCCGGGGGACGAGGGAGAGCAGTACTTC. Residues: CASSLGPGDEGEQYF.

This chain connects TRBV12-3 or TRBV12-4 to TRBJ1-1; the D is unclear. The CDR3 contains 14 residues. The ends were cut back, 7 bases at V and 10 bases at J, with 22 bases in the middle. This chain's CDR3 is CASTPLSEGEGAFF. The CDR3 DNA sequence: TGTGCCAGCACCCCTTTGTCAGAGGGAGAAGGAGCTTTCTTT.

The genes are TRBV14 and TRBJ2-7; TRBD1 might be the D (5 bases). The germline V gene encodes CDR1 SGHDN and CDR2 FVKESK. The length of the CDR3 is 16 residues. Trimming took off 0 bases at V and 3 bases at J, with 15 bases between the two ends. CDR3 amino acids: CASSQEDQGSNYEQYF. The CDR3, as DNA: TGTGCCAGCAGCCAAGAGGATCAGGGCAGTAACTACGAGCAGTACTTC.

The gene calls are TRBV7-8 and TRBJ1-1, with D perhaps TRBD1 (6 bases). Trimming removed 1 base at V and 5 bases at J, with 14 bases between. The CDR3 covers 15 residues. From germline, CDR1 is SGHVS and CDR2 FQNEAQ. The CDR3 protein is CASSLGPGARTEAFF. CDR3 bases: TGTGCCAGCAGCTTAGGTCCAGGGGCTAGGACTGAAGCTTTCTTT.

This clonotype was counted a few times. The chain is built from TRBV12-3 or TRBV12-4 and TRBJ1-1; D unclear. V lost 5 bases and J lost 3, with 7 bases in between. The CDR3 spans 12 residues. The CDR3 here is CASSRTDTEAFF. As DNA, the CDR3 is TGTGCCAGCAGTCGAACAGACACTGAAGCTTTCTTT.

CDR3 sequence reads: CASSLGLGETGQTQYF. The CDR3 DNA reads TGTGCCAGCAGCTTAGGGTTGGGGGAGACAGGGCAGACCCAGTACTTC. The chain employs TRBV7-2 and TRBJ2-5; 7 bases line up with TRBD1. The ends lost 1 base at V and 6 bases at J; junction bases unmatched: 11. Germline V gene sequence: CDR1 SGHTA, CDR2 FQGNSA. This CDR3 spans 16 amino acids. The complete variable domain, with remaining parts taken from reference TRBV7-2 and TRBJ2-5, reads GAGVSQSPSNKVTEKGKDVELRCDPISGHTALYWYRQSLGQGLEFLIYFQGNSAPDKSGLPSDRFSAERTGGSVSTLTIQRTQQEDSAVYLCASSLGLGETGQTQYFGPGTRLLVL.

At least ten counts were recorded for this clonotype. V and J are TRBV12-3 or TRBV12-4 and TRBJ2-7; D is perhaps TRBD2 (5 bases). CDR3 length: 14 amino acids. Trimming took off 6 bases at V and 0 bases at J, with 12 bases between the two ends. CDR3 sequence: CASRSQRSSYEQYF. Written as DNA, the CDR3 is TGTGCCAGCAGGTCCCAGCGGAGCTCCTACGAGCAGTACTTC.

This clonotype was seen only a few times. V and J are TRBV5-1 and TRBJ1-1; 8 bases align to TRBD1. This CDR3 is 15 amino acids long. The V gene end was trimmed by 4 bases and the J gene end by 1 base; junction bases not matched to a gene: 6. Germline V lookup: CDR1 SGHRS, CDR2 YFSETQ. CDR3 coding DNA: TGCGCCAGCAGCCCCGGGACAGGACCGAACACTGAAGCTTTCTTT. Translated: CASSPGTGPNTEAFF.

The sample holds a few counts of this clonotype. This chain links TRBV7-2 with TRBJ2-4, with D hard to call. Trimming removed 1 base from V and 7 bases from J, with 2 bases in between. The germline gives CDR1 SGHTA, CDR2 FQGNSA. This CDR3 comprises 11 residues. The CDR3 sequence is CASSLENIQYF. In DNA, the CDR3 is TGTGCCAGCAGCTTAGAGAACATTCAGTACTTC.

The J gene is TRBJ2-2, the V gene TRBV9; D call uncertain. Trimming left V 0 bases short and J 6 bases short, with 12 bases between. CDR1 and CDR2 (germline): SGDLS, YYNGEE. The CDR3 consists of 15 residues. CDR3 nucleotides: TGTGCCAGCAGCGTAGTTTCCCAGGCCCCCGGGGAGCTGTTTTTT. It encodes CASSVVSQAPGELFF.

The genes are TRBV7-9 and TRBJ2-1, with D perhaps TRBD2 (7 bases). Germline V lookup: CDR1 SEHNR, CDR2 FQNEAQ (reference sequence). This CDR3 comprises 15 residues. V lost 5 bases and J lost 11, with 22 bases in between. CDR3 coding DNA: TGTGCCAGCAGCCAGAGCGGGAAGCCCCAGGGGAAGCAGTTCTTC. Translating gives CASSQSGKPQGKQFF.

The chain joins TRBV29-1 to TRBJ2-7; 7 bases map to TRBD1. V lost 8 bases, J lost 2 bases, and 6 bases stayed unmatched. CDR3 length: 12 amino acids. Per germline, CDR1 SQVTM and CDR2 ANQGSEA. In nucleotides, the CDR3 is TGCAGCATCCGGGACAGTGCCTACGAGCAGTACTTC. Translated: CSIRDSAYEQYF.

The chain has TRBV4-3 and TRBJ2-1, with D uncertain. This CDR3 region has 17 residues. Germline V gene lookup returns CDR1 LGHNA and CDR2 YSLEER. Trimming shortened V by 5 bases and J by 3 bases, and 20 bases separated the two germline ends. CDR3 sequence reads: CASSATVMADLYNEQFF. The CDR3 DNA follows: TGCGCCAGCAGCGCCACGGTGATGGCGGACCTCTACAATGAGCAGTTCTTC.

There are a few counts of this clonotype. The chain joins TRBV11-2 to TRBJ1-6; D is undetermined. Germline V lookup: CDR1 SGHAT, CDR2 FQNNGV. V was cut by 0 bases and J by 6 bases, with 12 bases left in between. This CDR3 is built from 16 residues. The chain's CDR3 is CASSLEHGDSNSPLHF. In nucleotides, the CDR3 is TGTGCCAGCAGCTTAGAACACGGGGATAGTAATTCACCCCTCCACTTT.

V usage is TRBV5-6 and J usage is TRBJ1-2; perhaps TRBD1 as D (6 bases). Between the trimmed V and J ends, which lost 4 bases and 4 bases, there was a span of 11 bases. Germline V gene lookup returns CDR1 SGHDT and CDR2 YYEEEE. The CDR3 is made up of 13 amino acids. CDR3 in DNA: TGTGCCAGCAGCGAGAGGGGGTTCTATGGCTACACCTTC. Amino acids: CASSERGFYGYTF.

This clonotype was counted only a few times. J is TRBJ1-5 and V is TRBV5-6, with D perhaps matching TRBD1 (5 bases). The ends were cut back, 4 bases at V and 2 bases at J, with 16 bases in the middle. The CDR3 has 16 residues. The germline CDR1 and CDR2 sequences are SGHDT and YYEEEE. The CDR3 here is CASSGPGNLGNQPQHF. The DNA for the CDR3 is TGTGCCAGCAGCGGACCAGGGAATTTGGGCAATCAGCCCCAGCATTTT.